In this sample, the clone carrying this T cell receptor beta chain turned up many times. These data come from a study of neurological immune-mediated disorders. This CDR3 is 14 amino acids long. The germline CDR1 and CDR2 sequences are SGHTA and FQGTGA. Between the trimmed V and J ends, which lost 3 bases and 8 bases, there was a span of 11 bases. A single record per CDR3 protein comes from TCRdb applying MiXCR to the 5' RACE reads. Of 31,000 or so distinct CDR3 sequences listed, more than 1.3% were seen once; the top ten hold around 9%. This chain joins TRBV7-3 and TRBJ1-6; D is unclear. This clonotype was obtained from a woman in her 30s with multiple sclerosis. The source material was PBMCs. As DNA, the CDR3 is TGTGCCAGCAGCTTCGGCAGGTTGGATTCACCCCTCCACTTT. Translation gives CASSFGRLDSPLHF.